This paragraph covers one TCR beta chain sequence. Germline CDR1 DFQATT, CDR2 SNEGSKA (reference sequence). The CDR3 totals 14 residues. The data were taken from a study of patients and donors after allogeneic stem cell transplantation. TCRdb called the RT-PCR reads again in MiXCR, with one record for every CDR3 protein. The sample yields 390,000 or so distinct CDR3 sequences, more than 15% seen once. Specimen: blood, either unsorted or a sorted T cell fraction (not recorded which). The receptor's source is a human donor who was either an allogeneic HSCT recipient or a stem cell or donor lymphocyte infusion donor (not recorded which). It is not recorded whose cells these are; they may come from a transplant donor. The chain is built from TRBV20-1 and TRBJ1-1, with D possibly being TRBD1 (6 bases). This CDR3 is CGVGPVVGANEAFF. In DNA form, the CDR3 reads TGCGGGGTGGGACCTGTGGTGGGGGCTAATGAAGCTTTCTTT.